One T cell receptor beta chain is described in this entry. No antigen is known for it. This entry belongs to a study of persistence of HIV-infected CD4 T cells. Germline V gene sequence: CDR1 LGHDT, CDR2 YNNKEL (reference sequence). With 3 bases removed from V and 6 bases from J, the gap between germline ends came to 15 bases. The CDR3 consists of 16 residues. Lysates of CMV-infected fibroblasts at around 9.9 ug/mL stimulated these cells. CD40L/CD69 double-negative CD45RO-high memory CD4+ T cells were collected. This was the immunoSEQ version 4 assay in survey mode. Here immunoSEQ multiplex PCR was the method, and the copy in TCRdb shows in-frame clones only, minus some. Of 25,000 to 35,000 clones listed, roughly 78% were seen once; the top ten hold roughly 4.8%.

The origin of this receptor is an adult man with HIV who was CMV-seropositive. The material sequenced was CD4+ T cells sorted from PBMCs after roughly 20-hour stimulation, taken from a patient who received antiretroviral therapy. The V gene is TRBV3-1 (or the pseudogene TRBV3-2), the J gene TRBJ1-6; D is perhaps TRBD1 (6 bases). This CDR3 is CASSHGQTAANSPLHF. CDR3 nucleotide sequence: TGTGCCAGCAGCCACGGACAGACCGCGGCTAATTCACCCCTCCACTTT.